This T cell receptor (beta chain) was captured in a study of blood T cell repertoires in COVID-19. Here immunoSEQ multiplex PCR was the method, and the copy in TCRdb shows in-frame clones only, minus some. The data hold 130,000 to 150,000 clones, with 70% to 90% observed a single time. Deletions cut 3 bases from V and 4 bases from J, with 10 bases between. This CDR3 is built from 15 residues. The germline V gene has CDR1 KGHSH and CDR2 LQKENI. The TCR sequence derives from an older woman with COVID-19, enrolled during active disease. The source material was peripheral blood. The J gene is TRBJ2-6, the V gene TRBV18, with a weak D call TRBD2 (5 bases). The CDR3 region is CASSPAGEGANVLTF. In nucleotides, the CDR3 is TGTGCCAGCTCACCGGCTGGGGAGGGGGCCAACGTCCTGACTTTC.